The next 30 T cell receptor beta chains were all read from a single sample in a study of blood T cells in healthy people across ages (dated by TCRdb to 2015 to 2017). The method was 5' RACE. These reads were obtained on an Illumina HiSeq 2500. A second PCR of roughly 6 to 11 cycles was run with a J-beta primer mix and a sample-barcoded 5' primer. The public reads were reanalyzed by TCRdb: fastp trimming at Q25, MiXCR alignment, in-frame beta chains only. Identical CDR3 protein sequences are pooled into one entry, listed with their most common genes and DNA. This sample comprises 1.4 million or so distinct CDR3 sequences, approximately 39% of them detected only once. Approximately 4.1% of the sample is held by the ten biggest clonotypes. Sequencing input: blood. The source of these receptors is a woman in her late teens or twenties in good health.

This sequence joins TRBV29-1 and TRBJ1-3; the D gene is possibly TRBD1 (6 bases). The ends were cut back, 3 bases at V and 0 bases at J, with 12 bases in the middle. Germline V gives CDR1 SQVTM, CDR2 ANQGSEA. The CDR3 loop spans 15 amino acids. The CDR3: CSVDRGGSSGNTIYF. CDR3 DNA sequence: TGCAGCGTTGACAGGGGCGGCAGCTCTGGAAACACCATATATTTT. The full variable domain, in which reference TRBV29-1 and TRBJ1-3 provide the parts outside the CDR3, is SAVISQKPSRDICQRGTSLTIQCQVDSQVTMMFWYRQQPGQSLTLIATANQGSEATYESGFVIDKFPISRPNLTFSTLTVSNMSPEDSSIYLCSVDRGGSSGNTIYFGEGSWLTVV.

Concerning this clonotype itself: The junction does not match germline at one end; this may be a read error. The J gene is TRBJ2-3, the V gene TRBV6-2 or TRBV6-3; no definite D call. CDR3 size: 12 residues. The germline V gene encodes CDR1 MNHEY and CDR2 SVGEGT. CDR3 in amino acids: CASSNSRDTQYF. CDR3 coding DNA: TGTGCCAGCAGTAACTCCAGAGATACGCAGTATTTT.

The CDR3 loop is CASSLDTTSGGRGQFF. Here the CDR3 DNA reads TGTGCCAGCAGCTTAGATACGACTAGCGGGGGCAGGGGGCAGTTCTTC. The chain recombines TRBV11-2 with TRBJ2-1, with TRBD2 identical over 12 bases. The CDR3 has 16 amino acids. The V segment lost 0 bases and the J segment 12 bases; nucleotides outside the gene matches: 9. Germline CDR1 and CDR2: SGHAT and FQNNGV.

In DNA, the CDR3 is TGTGCCAGCAGCTCTCAGGGACAGCGTTACACTGAAGCTTTCTTT. Translation gives CASSSQGQRYTEAFF. This sequence joins TRBV13 and TRBJ1-1, with TRBD1 matching 7 bases. Per germline, CDR1 PRHDT and CDR2 FYEKMQ (reference sequence). The trim removed 4 bases at V and 3 bases at J, leaving 8 bases unmatched. There are 15 residues in the CDR3.

The CDR3 reads CSVVLGVRETQYF. Written as DNA, the CDR3 is TGCAGCGTAGTCCTTGGGGTCCGGGAGACCCAGTACTTC. The chain joins TRBV29-1 to TRBJ2-7; D is unclear. The J call may be wrong; the DNA end is better matched by TRBJ2-5. Germline loops: CDR1 SQVTM, CDR2 ANQGSEA. The CDR3 totals 13 residues.

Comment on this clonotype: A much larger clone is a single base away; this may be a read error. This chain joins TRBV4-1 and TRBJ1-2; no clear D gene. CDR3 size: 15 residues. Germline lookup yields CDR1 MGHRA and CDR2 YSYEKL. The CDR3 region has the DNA TGCGCCAGCAGCCTTAGCGGGTCTCAGTACTATGGCTGCACCTTC. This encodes CASSLSGSQYYGCTF.

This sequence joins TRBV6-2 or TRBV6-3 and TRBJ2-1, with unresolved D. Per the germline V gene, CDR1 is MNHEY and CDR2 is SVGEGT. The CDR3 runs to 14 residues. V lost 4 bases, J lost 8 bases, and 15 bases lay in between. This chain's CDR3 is CASSSSSQTYEQFF. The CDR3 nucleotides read TGTGCCAGCAGTTCCAGCTCCCAGACCTATGAGCAGTTCTTC.

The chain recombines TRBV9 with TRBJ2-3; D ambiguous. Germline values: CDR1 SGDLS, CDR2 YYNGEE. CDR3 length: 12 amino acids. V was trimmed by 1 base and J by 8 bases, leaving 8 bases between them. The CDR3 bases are TGTGCCAGCAGCGTAAGCCTGACTACGCAGTATTTT. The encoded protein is CASSVSLTTQYF.

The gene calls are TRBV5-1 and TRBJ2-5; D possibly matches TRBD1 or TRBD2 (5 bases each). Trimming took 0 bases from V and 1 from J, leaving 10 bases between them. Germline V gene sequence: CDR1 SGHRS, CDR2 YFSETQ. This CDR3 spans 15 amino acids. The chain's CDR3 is CASSLARESQETQYF. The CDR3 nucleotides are TGCGCCAGCAGCTTGGCCAGGGAGTCCCAAGAGACCCAGTACTTC.

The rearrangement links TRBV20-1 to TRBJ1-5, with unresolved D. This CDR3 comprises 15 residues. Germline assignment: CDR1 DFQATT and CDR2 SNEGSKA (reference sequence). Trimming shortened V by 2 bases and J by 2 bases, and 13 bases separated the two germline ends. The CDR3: CSARQASSGNQPQHF. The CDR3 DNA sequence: TGCAGTGCTAGACAGGCTTCGAGCGGCAATCAGCCCCAGCATTTT.

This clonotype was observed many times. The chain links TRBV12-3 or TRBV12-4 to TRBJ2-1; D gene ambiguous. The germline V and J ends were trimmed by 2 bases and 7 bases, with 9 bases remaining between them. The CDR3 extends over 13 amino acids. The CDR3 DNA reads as TGTGCCAGCAGTTTACTCGCGACGAATGAGCAGTTCTTC. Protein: CASSLLATNEQFF.

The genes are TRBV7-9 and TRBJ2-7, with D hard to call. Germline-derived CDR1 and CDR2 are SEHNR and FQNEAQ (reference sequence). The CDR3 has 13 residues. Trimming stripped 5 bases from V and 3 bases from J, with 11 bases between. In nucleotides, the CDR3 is TGTGCCAGCAGCGAGTTGTGGGTCTACGAGCAGTACTTC. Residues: CASSELWVYEQYF.

Here the CDR3 reads CASSLQQGNEKLFF. CDR3 nucleotides: TGTGCCAGCAGCTTACAACAGGGGAATGAAAAACTGTTTTTT. The chain carries TRBV7-9 and TRBJ1-4; 7 bases agree with TRBD1. With 2 bases clipped from V and 5 bases from J, the junction kept 2 bases outside the gene matches. The CDR3 length is 14 residues. Looked up from germline, CDR1 is SEHNR and CDR2 is FQNEAQ (reference sequence).

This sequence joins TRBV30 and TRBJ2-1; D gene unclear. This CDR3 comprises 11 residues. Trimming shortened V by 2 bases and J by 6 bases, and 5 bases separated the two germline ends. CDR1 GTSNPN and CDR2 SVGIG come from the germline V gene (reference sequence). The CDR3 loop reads CAWSPRNEQFF. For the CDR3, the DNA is TGTGCCTGGAGTCCGCGCAATGAGCAGTTCTTC. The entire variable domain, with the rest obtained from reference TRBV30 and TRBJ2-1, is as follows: SQTIHQWPATLVQPVGSPLSLECTVEGTSNPNLYWYRQAAGRGLQLLFYSVGIGQISSEVPQNLSASRPQDRQFILSSKKLLLSDSGFYLCAWSPRNEQFFGPGTRLTVL.

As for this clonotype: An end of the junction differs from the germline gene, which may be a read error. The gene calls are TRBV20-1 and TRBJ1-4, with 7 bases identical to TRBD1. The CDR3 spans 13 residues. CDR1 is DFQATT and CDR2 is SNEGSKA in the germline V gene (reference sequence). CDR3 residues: CSALQGTNEELFF. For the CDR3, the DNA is TGCAGTGCCTTACAGGGGACTAATGAAGAACTGTTTTTT.

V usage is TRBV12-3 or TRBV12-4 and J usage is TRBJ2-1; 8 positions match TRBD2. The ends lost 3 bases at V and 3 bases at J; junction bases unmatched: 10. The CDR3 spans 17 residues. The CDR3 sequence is CASSFSQRENVYNEQFF. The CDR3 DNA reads TGTGCCAGCAGTTTCTCCCAGCGGGAGAACGTCTACAATGAGCAGTTCTTC.

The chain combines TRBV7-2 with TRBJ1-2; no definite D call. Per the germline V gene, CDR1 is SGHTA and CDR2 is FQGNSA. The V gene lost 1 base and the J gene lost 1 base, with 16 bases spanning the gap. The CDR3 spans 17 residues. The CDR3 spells CASSLDASEGVNYGYTF. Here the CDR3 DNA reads TGTGCCAGCAGCTTAGACGCGAGTGAGGGCGTTAACTATGGCTACACCTTC.

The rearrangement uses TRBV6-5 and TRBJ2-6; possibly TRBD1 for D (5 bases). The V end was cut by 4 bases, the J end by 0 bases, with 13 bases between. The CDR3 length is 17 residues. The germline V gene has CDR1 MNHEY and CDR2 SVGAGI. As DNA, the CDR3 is TGTGCCAGCAGTTTTACAGGCGCCGGCTCTGGGGCCAACGTCCTGACTTTC. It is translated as CASSFTGAGSGANVLTF.

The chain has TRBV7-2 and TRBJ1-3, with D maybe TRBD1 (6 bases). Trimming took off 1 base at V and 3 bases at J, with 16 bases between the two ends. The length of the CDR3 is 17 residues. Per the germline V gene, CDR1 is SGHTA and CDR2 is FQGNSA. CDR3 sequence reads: CASSLDSAGVYGNTIYF. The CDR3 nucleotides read TGTGCCAGCAGCTTAGATAGCGCAGGGGTCTATGGAAACACCATATATTTT.

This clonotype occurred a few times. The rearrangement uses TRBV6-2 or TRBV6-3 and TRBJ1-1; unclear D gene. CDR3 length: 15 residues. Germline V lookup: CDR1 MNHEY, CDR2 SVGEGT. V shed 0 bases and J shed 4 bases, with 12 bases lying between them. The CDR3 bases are TGTGCCAGCAGTTACTCGATGTCCAGGCGCACTGAAGCTTTCTTT. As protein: CASSYSMSRRTEAFF.

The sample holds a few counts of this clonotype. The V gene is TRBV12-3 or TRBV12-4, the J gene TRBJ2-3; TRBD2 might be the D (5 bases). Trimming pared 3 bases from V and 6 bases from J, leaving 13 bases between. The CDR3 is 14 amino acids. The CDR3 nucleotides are TGTGCCAGCAGTTTCGAAGCCGGCGGGGATACGCAGTATTTT. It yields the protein CASSFEAGGDTQYF.

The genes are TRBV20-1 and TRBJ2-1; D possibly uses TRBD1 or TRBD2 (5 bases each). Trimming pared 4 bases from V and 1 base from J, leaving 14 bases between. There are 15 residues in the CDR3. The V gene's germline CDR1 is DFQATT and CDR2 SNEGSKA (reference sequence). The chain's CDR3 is CSAKRGSISYNEQFF. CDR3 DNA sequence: TGCAGTGCTAAGAGGGGCAGTATTTCCTACAATGAGCAGTTCTTC.

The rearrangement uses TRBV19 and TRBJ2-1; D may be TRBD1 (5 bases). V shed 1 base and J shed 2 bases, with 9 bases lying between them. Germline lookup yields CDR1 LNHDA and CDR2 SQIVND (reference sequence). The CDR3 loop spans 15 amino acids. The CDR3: CASSIAAGPYNEQFF. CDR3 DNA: TGTGCCAGTAGTATAGCGGCAGGGCCCTACAATGAGCAGTTCTTC.

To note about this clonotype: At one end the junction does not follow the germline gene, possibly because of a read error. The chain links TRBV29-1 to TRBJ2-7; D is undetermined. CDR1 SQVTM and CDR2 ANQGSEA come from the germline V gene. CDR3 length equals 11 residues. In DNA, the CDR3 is TGCAGCGCTGAAGAAGCCTACGAGCAGTACTTC. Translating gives CSAEEAYEQYF.

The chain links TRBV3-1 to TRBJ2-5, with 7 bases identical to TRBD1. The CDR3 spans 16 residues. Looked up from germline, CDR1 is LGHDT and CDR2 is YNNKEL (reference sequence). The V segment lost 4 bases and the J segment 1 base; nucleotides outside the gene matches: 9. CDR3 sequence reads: CASSPTGTATQETQYF. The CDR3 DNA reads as TGTGCCAGCAGCCCAACGGGGACAGCCACCCAAGAGACCCAGTACTTC.

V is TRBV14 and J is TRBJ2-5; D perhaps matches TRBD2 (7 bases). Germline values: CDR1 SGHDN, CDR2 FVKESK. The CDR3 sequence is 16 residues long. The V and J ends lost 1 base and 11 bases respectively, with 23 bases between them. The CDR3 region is CASSQAWAGAVSEQYF. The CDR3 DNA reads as TGTGCCAGCAGCCAAGCTTGGGCGGGGGCGGTGAGTGAGCAGTACTTC.

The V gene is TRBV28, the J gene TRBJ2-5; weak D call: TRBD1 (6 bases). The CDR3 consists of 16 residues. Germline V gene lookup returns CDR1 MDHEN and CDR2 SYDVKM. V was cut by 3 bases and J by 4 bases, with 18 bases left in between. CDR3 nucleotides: TGTGCCAGCAGTTTTCCATCGCCCGGGACATCAGAGACCCAGTACTTC. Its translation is CASSFPSPGTSETQYF.

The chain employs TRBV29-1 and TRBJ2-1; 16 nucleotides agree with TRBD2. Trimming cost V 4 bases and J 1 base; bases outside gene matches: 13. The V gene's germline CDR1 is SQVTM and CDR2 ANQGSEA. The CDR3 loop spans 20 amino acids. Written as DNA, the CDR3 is TGCAGCGTTGGAGAGGTACTGGGACTAGCGGGAGGGCAGTCCTACAATGAGCAGTTCTTC. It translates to CSVGEVLGLAGGQSYNEQFF.

The CDR3 loop reads CASKPGLAVDTQYF. The CDR3 region has the DNA TGTGCCAGCAAACCCGGACTAGCGGTAGATACGCAGTATTTT. V is TRBV6-2 or TRBV6-3 and J is TRBJ2-3; 10 bases fit TRBD2. V shed 7 bases and J 5 bases; nucleotides not matched to a gene: 6. Germline loops: CDR1 MNHEY, CDR2 SVGEGT. This CDR3 has 14 amino acids.

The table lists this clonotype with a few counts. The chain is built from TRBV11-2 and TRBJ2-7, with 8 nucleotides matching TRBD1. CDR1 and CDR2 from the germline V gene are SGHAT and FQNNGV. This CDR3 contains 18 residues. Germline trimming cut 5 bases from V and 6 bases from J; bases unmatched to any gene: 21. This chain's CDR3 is CASSTTTGGSEGFGEQYF. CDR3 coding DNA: TGTGCCAGCAGCACTACAACAGGGGGGAGCGAGGGTTTTGGCGAGCAGTACTTC.